The clone carrying this T cell receptor (beta chain) was observed a few times. The antigen is unknown. This record belongs to a study of blood T cells in healthy people across ages. Trimming pared 0 bases from V and 5 bases from J, leaving 7 bases between. The CDR3 is 12 residues long. CDR1 and CDR2 from the germline V gene are DFQATT and SNEGSKA (reference sequence). The study's findings and limits: With naive T cell percentage, TCR beta diversity showed a strong correlation. The diversity estimates, figures obtained from one million T cells, were considered underestimates.

Alongside a J-beta primer mix, a sample-barcoded 5' primer served in a second PCR lasting roughly 7 to 12 cycles. MiXCR, run by TCRdb on the 5' RACE reads, gives a single entry per CDR3 protein. The sample has around 2 million distinct CDR3 sequences, 39% seen once. PBMCs were isolated at a quantity of at least 7 million per sample. Material: blood. The source of this sequence is a human donor in good health. V gene TRBV20-1 combines with J gene TRBJ1-2; D gene uncertain. The CDR3 loop is CSARDGVYGYTF. In nucleotides, the CDR3 is TGCAGTGCTAGAGATGGGGTTTATGGCTACACCTTC.